The clone carrying this T cell receptor beta chain was detected only a few times. The target antigen is unknown. CDR3 length: 13 residues. V lost 0 bases and J lost 5, with 5 bases in between. CDR1 is SGHNT and CDR2 is YENEEA in the germline V gene. The entry originates in a study of beta chain features in type 1 diabetes. TCRB transcripts that were expressed got sequenced, as all of the isolated RNA had been reverse transcribed. TCRdb keeps only in-frame clones here, not all; method: immunoSEQ multiplex PCR. Of 240,000 or so clones detected, about 14% appear once; the ten largest clones hold roughly 0.019%. The study, taken as a whole, reports: Type 1 diabetes patients showed a moderate but significant shortening of TCRB CDR3s in all four CD4+ subsets.

The clonotype comes from a man aged 25 to 40 with type 1 diabetes. J is TRBJ2-1 and V is TRBV11-3; D is perhaps TRBD1 (5 bases). The sequenced material came from naive CD4+ T cells from blood. In DNA form, the CDR3 reads TGTGCCAGCAGCTTAGAAGGGGACAATGAGCAGTTCTTC. Translated: CASSLEGDNEQFF.